By frequency in the sample, the clone carrying this T cell receptor (beta chain) is medium-sized. Its antigen remains unidentified. The sample comes from a study of CD4 T cell repertoires in COVID-19. Sequencing was performed with immunoSEQ multiplex PCR; in TCRdb, only in-frame clones are kept and a portion is missing. Of approximately 540 clones listed, around 15% are singletons. General study points: Between about 6 and 28% of SARS-CoV-2 clonotypes also appeared in SARS-CoV and/or HKU1 spike cultures.

J lost 0 bases, V lost 6 bases, and 5 bases had no gene match. This CDR3 spans 17 amino acids. In germline, CDR1 is LGHNA, CDR2 YNFKEQ. The TCR comes from a human donor who had COVID-19. The rearrangement joins TRBV4-2 to TRBJ2-6, with TRBD2 identical over 10 bases. The input for sequencing was memory CD4+ T cells, cultured in vitro, taken after recovery from COVID-19. The CDR3 DNA sequence: TGTGCCAGCAGGAGCGGGGGGGCCCTCTCTGGGGCCAACGTCCTGACTTTC. Translation: CASRSGGALSGANVLTF.